Below, one T cell receptor beta chain is given with its context. The CDR3 spans 15 residues. Germline V gives CDR1 SGHDT, CDR2 YYEEEE. Unmatched junction bases numbered 9, after V lost 5 bases and J lost 5 bases. Unique molecular identifiers were used to barcode this TCRbeta library. TCRdb ran MiXCR on the PCR reads and lists one entry per CDR3 protein. The sample contains around 400,000 distinct CDR3 sequences, approximately 20% of which appear only once. The sample is drawn from a study of T-cell reconstitution after alpha-beta-depleted transplantation in children. The sequenced sample was PBMCs from the stem cell graft donor, obtained from the stem cell graft. The chain couples TRBV5-6 to TRBJ2-5, with 10 bases fitting TRBD1. The sequence was collected from a human donor who donated a stem cell graft to a child with acute myeloid leukemia. CDR3 protein: CASSTPGQGTETQYF. CDR3 in DNA: TGTGCCAGCAGTACTCCGGGACAGGGGACCGAGACCCAGTACTTC.